One sample yielded the 3 T cell receptor beta chains listed below, sequenced in a study of blood T cell repertoires in COVID-19. Here immunoSEQ multiplex PCR was the method, and the copy in TCRdb shows in-frame clones only, minus some. The data show some 270,000 clones, around 91% seen once. The sample consisted of peripheral blood. The receptors shown here come from a woman aged 55-69 years with COVID-19, enrolled during active disease.

The chain carries TRBV3-1 (or the pseudogene TRBV3-2) and TRBJ2-3; TRBD2 aligns across 8 bases. The CDR3 runs 13 residues. Germline V gene sequence: CDR1 LGHDT, CDR2 YNNKEL (reference sequence). CDR3 nucleotides: TGTGCGTCTACGGGGGGGATCACAGATACGCAGTATTTT. Translating it yields CASTGGITDTQYF.

This clone was observed a handful of times. J is TRBJ1-2 and V is TRBV7-9; D gene unclear. The CDR3 runs to 12 residues. The germline CDR1 and CDR2 sequences are SEHNR and FQNEAQ (reference sequence). Between the trimmed V and J ends, which lost 1 base and 10 bases, there was a span of 10 bases. The CDR3 reads CASSLDSFHYTF. The DNA for the CDR3 is TGTGCCAGCAGCTTAGACAGCTTTCACTACACCTTC.

The chain uses TRBV5-6 and TRBJ2-7, with TRBD1 as a possible D gene (5 bases). The germline CDR1 and CDR2 sequences are SGHDT and YYEEEE. V lost 0 bases, J lost 5 bases, and 15 bases lay in between. CDR3 length: 15 amino acids. DNA of the CDR3: TGTGCCAGCAGCTTGGGGACACCCCAAGACGACGAGCAGTACTTC. Its protein product is CASSLGTPQDDEQYF.